The 28 T cell receptor beta chains below were found in one sample sequenced in a study of shared clonotypes between healthy human individuals. TCRdb's table, derived via immunoSEQ multiplex PCR, lists solely in-frame clones and lacks some. The sample has over 2 million clones, under 95% seen once; the top ten hold approximately 0.41%. Material for sequencing was naive CD4+ T cells from PBMCs. The subset is: CD45RA+ positively selected. The receptors were sampled from a man aged 18 to 30 in good health. Some clones in this sample may be carry-over from other donors' samples.

This chain links TRBV10-2 with TRBJ2-1, with D perhaps TRBD1 (6 bases). V shed 5 bases and J shed 7 bases, with 6 bases lying between them. The CDR3 length is 11 residues. CDR1 is WSHSY and CDR2 is SAAADI in the germline V gene. In DNA form, the CDR3 reads TGCGCCAGCAGTCAGGGGAATGAGCAGTTCTTC. Amino acid sequence: CASSQGNEQFF.

The V call is TRBV28, the J call TRBJ2-7; D might be TRBD1 (6 bases). V lost 8 bases and J lost 5, with 19 bases in between. The CDR3 totals 14 residues. Germline CDR1 MDHEN, CDR2 SYDVKM. CDR3 nucleotides: TGTGCCAGCCGCATGTCCTGGCAGGGGAACGAGCAGTACTTC. Translated, it gives CASRMSWQGNEQYF.

Notes on this clone: Other nucleotide sequences from this sample produce the same CDR3. V and J are TRBV7-3 and TRBJ2-5; 8 bases line up with TRBD1. The CDR3 loop spans 13 amino acids. Germline V lookup: CDR1 SGHTA, CDR2 FQGTGA. V lost 5 bases, J lost 4 bases, and 3 bases stayed unmatched. Here the CDR3 reads CASSPGQGETQYF. CDR3 bases: TGTGCCAGCAGCCCTGGACAGGGAGAGACCCAGTACTTC.

The CDR3: CASSLTPGTGGRYF. Here the CDR3 DNA reads TGTGCCAGCAGCTTAACCCCAGGGACAGGGGGCCGGTACTTC. This chain joins TRBV7-3 and TRBJ2-7; 12 nucleotides match TRBD1. The CDR3 has 14 residues. Germline V gene sequence: CDR1 SGHTA, CDR2 FQGTGA. V shed 0 bases and J 12 bases; nucleotides not matched to a gene: 6.

V and J are TRBV7-3 and TRBJ2-5; D might be TRBD1 (5 bases). CDR1 is SGHTA and CDR2 is FQGTGA in the germline V gene. This CDR3 is built from 13 residues. Trimming removed 5 bases from V and 3 bases from J, with 10 bases in between. CDR3 sequence: CASSIRREETQYF. In DNA form, the CDR3 reads TGTGCCAGCAGCATACGCAGGGAAGAGACCCAGTACTTC.

The gene calls are TRBV19 and TRBJ2-7, with 11 bases lining up with TRBD1. Germline V gene lookup returns CDR1 LNHDA and CDR2 SQIVND (reference sequence). The CDR3 sequence is 16 residues long. The V gene end was trimmed by 5 bases and the J gene end by 5 bases; junction bases not matched to a gene: 11. In nucleotides, the CDR3 is TGTGCCAGTAGTCTACTGGACAGGGGGCGCATGAACGAGCAGTACTTC. Translated, it gives CASSLLDRGRMNEQYF.

The rearrangement joins TRBV7-9 to TRBJ2-5; 8 nucleotides agree with TRBD1. The trim removed 1 base at V and 4 bases at J, leaving 5 bases unmatched. CDR3 size: 15 residues. Germline-derived CDR1 and CDR2 are SEHNR and FQNEAQ (reference sequence). CDR3 sequence reads: CASSLEVRGRETQYF. Here the CDR3 DNA reads TGTGCCAGCAGCTTAGAGGTCAGGGGGCGAGAGACCCAGTACTTC.

CDR3 nucleotides: TGCAGTGCTAAACAGGACTACGAGCAGTACTTC. Translation: CSAKQDYEQYF. The chain combines TRBV20-1 with TRBJ2-7; the D gene is possibly TRBD1 (5 bases). The CDR3 runs 11 residues. CDR1 and CDR2 from the germline V gene are DFQATT and SNEGSKA (reference sequence). The ends were cut back, 4 bases at V and 3 bases at J, with 7 bases in the middle.

The chain has TRBV9 and TRBJ2-1, with 8 bases lining up with TRBD2. The trim removed 4 bases at V and 10 bases at J, leaving 10 bases unmatched. This CDR3 is built from 14 residues. Germline V lookup: CDR1 SGDLS, CDR2 YYNGEE. CDR3 in DNA: TGTGCCAGCAGCATTCGCGGGGGGCAAGAAGAGCAGTTCTTC. Encoded protein: CASSIRGGQEEQFF.

For the CDR3, the DNA is TGTGCCAGCAAGCAGGGTAGCTATGGCTACACCTTC. Protein sequence: CASKQGSYGYTF. V usage is TRBV6-5 and J usage is TRBJ1-2; D is possibly TRBD1 (5 bases). This CDR3 spans 12 amino acids. The germline gives CDR1 MNHEY, CDR2 SVGAGI. V lost 7 bases and J lost 4, with 10 bases in between.

The V and J genes are TRBV28 and TRBJ1-2; no definite D call. This CDR3 is built from 14 residues. V shed 3 bases and J shed 4 bases, with 12 bases lying between them. Germline CDR1 reads MDHEN; CDR2 reads SYDVKM. CDR3 in amino acids: CASSLEGGGYGYTF. The DNA of the CDR3 is TGTGCCAGCAGTTTGGAGGGAGGTGGCTATGGCTACACCTTC.

Turning to this clone: The sample holds other DNA sequences that translate to the same CDR3. The chain employs TRBV6-5 and TRBJ2-7, with D tentatively TRBD1 (6 bases). The germline V gene has CDR1 MNHEY and CDR2 SVGAGI. The CDR3 is made up of 14 amino acids. Between the trimmed V and J ends, which lost 0 bases and 1 base, there was a span of 7 bases. CDR3 region: CASSYSRGSYEQYF. Written as DNA, the CDR3 is TGTGCCAGCAGTTACTCCAGGGGATCCTACGAGCAGTACTTC.

The V gene is TRBV28, the J gene TRBJ2-3, with a tentative D call TRBD2 (6 bases). CDR1 is MDHEN and CDR2 is SYDVKM in the germline V gene. V lost 3 bases, J lost 1 base, and 17 bases lay in between. The CDR3 is made up of 17 amino acids. CDR3 DNA sequence: TGTGCCAGCAGTTTTAGCGGTCCTGGGGCTCGCACAGATACGCAGTATTTT. Protein: CASSFSGPGARTDTQYF.

The rearrangement uses TRBV7-2 and TRBJ2-7; a possible D gene is TRBD1 (6 bases). The CDR3 covers 16 residues. CDR1 is SGHTA and CDR2 is FQGNSA in the germline V gene. The V end was cut by 0 bases, the J end by 6 bases, with 18 bases between. The CDR3 nucleotides are TGTGCCAGCAGCTTAGCAGCGACCGGGACAACGGTCGAGCAGTACTTC. Protein sequence: CASSLAATGTTVEQYF.

The V and J genes are TRBV4-3 and TRBJ2-6; D gene uncertain. The CDR3 is made up of 16 amino acids. CDR1 LGHNA and CDR2 YSLEER come from the germline V gene. The ends were cut back, 4 bases at V and 1 base at J, with 11 bases in the middle. The DNA of the CDR3 is TGCGCCAGCAGCCGAACCAGGATATCTGGGGCCAACGTCCTGACTTTC. Amino acid sequence: CASSRTRISGANVLTF.

The genes are TRBV7-2 and TRBJ2-2; D is perhaps TRBD1 or TRBD2 (5 bases each). The germline V and J ends were trimmed by 6 bases and 3 bases, with 14 bases remaining between them. CDR3 length equals 15 residues. From germline, CDR1 is SGHTA and CDR2 FQGNSA. CDR3 in DNA: TGTGCCAGCAGACGACGAAGGGGAGACACCGGGGAGCTGTTTTTT. It is translated as CASRRRRGDTGELFF.

The V and J genes are TRBV28 and TRBJ2-3, with D tentatively TRBD2 (5 bases). The CDR3 has 18 residues. V was clipped by 3 bases and J by 4 bases, with 23 bases between them. Per germline, CDR1 MDHEN and CDR2 SYDVKM. CDR3 sequence: CASSLRHWESKFADTQYF. In DNA, the CDR3 is TGTGCCAGCAGTTTGCGACACTGGGAGAGTAAATTTGCAGATACGCAGTATTTT.

Only a few counts were recorded for this clone. This rearrangement joins TRBV25-1 to TRBJ1-1, with D uncertain. The CDR3 sequence is 14 residues long. The V end lost 5 bases, the J end lost 1 base, and 11 bases lay between the germline ends. Germline CDR1 is MGHDK and CDR2 is SYGVNS. CDR3 sequence (DNA): TGTGCCAGCAGTCAGTTTAGTCAGAACACTGAAGCTTTCTTT. Translating it yields CASSQFSQNTEAFF.

J is TRBJ2-1 and V is TRBV6-1; 9 bases agree with TRBD2. The CDR3 totals 13 residues. V lost 7 bases to trimming and J lost 2 bases; unmatched junction nucleotides: 0. The germline CDR1 and CDR2 sequences are MNHNS and SASEGT. The CDR3 sequence: CASTSGTYNEQFF. The CDR3 region has the DNA TGTGCCAGCACTAGCGGGACCTACAATGAGCAGTTCTTC.

Only a few counts were recorded for this clone. V is TRBV25-1 and J is TRBJ1-1; D uncertain. Germline lookup yields CDR1 MGHDK and CDR2 SYGVNS. This CDR3 is built from 14 residues. V shed 1 base and J shed 1 base, with 7 bases lying between them. DNA of the CDR3: TGTGCCAGCAGTGAATCTGTGGGGAACACTGAAGCTTTCTTT. Translating gives CASSESVGNTEAFF. Full variable domain (outside the CDR3, taken from reference TRBV25-1 and TRBJ1-1): EADIYQTPRYLVIGTGKKITLECSQTMGHDKMYWYQQDPGMELHLIHYSYGVNSTEKGDLSSESTVSRIRTEHFPLTLESARPSHTSQYLCASSESVGNTEAFFGQGTRLTVV.

This sequence joins TRBV18 and TRBJ1-1, with a tentative D call TRBD1 (6 bases). This CDR3 is built from 12 residues. Germline V gene sequence: CDR1 KGHSH, CDR2 LQKENI. V gave up 2 bases and J gave up 11 bases, with 12 bases separating them. In nucleotides, the CDR3 is TGTGCCAGCTCACCAGGGGGGCATAGGGCTTTCTTT. It yields the protein CASSPGGHRAFF.

The chain recombines TRBV5-8 with TRBJ1-5; 9 bases line up with TRBD1. Germline trimming cut 4 bases from V and 0 bases from J; bases unmatched to any gene: 11. Germline assignment: CDR1 SGHTS and CDR2 YDEGEE. The CDR3 is 18 residues long. The CDR3 DNA is TGTGCCAGCAGCCTGTATATCGGACAGGGGTTTAGCAATCAGCCCCAGCATTTT. It yields the protein CASSLYIGQGFSNQPQHF. The variable domain in full, completed from reference TRBV5-8 and TRBJ1-5, reads EAGVTQSPTHLIKTRGQQATLRCSPISGHTSVYWYQQALGLGLQFLLWYDEGEERNRGNFPPRFSGRQFPNYSSELNVNALELEDSALYLCASSLYIGQGFSNQPQHFGDGTRLSIL.

This CDR3 reads CASSVDWYRANVLTF. As DNA, the CDR3 is TGTGCCAGCAGCGTAGACTGGTATCGGGCCAACGTCCTGACTTTC. The V gene is TRBV9, the J gene TRBJ2-6, with unresolved D. The germline gives CDR1 SGDLS, CDR2 YYNGEE. The V end was cut by 0 bases, the J end by 5 bases, with 9 bases between. The CDR3 totals 15 residues.

J is TRBJ2-2 and V is TRBV6-5; 7 nucleotides align to TRBD2. J lost 6 bases, V lost 5 bases, and 6 bases had no gene match. The CDR3 is 14 amino acids. Germline CDR1 MNHEY, CDR2 SVGAGI. This CDR3 is CASSAPGLPGELFF. The CDR3 DNA follows: TGTGCCAGCAGTGCCCCGGGACTACCCGGGGAGCTGTTTTTT.

This clone was seen a few times. This sequence joins TRBV2 and TRBJ2-3, with 7 bases lining up with TRBD1. Losses at the gene ends were 6 bases for V and 1 base for J; bases not matched to a gene: 4. Germline values: CDR1 SNHLY, CDR2 FYNNEI. The CDR3 is made up of 14 amino acids. CDR3 amino acids: CASRETGGTDTQYF. DNA of the CDR3: TGTGCCAGCAGGGAAACAGGGGGCACAGATACGCAGTATTTT.

This chain joins TRBV19 and TRBJ2-5, with 12 nucleotides matching TRBD2. The CDR3 is 15 residues long. V gave up 3 bases and J gave up 4 bases; unmatched junction bases: 3. Germline assignment: CDR1 LNHDA and CDR2 SQIVND (reference sequence). Here the CDR3 reads CASSISTSGRETQYF. In DNA form, the CDR3 reads TGTGCCAGTAGTATCTCGACTAGCGGGAGAGAGACCCAGTACTTC. The complete variable domain, with remaining parts taken from reference TRBV19 and TRBJ2-5, reads DGGITQSPKYLFRKEGQNVTLSCEQNLNHDAMYWYRQDPGQGLRLIYYSQIVNDFQKGDIAEGYSVSREKKESFPLTVTSAQKNPTAFYLCASSISTSGRETQYFGPGTRLLVL.

This sequence joins TRBV7-8 and TRBJ1-2, with D perhaps TRBD1 (6 bases). V lost 5 bases, J lost 2 bases, and 12 bases lay in between. This CDR3 spans 14 amino acids. Germline assignment: CDR1 SGHVS and CDR2 FQNEAQ. The CDR3 reads CASSPTDRNYGYTF. CDR3 sequence (DNA): TGTGCCAGCAGCCCCACCGACAGGAACTATGGCTACACCTTC.

The chain uses TRBV7-8 and TRBJ1-4; D is ambiguous. Looked up from germline, CDR1 is SGHVS and CDR2 is FQNEAQ. The CDR3 has 15 amino acids. Deletions cut 5 bases from V and 2 bases from J, with 12 bases between. CDR3 loop: CASSPRQTTNEKLFF. The CDR3, as DNA: TGTGCCAGCAGCCCCCGCCAAACCACTAATGAAAAACTGTTTTTT.